These 3 T cell receptor beta chains came from one sample sequenced in a study of cytomegalovirus exposure and HLA in healthy donors. Primers included in the PCR were 60 Vbeta and 13 Jbeta primers. Data came from immunoSEQ multiplex PCR; TCRdb stores just in-frame clones and leaves some out. The sample lists roughly 150,000 clones, roughly 84% occurring once. Sequences were obtained from PBMCs. These receptors were taken from a boy between 2 and 10 years old in good health and CMV-seronegative.

This clone appeared once. The chain recombines TRBV6-1 with TRBJ2-1; no firm D call. Germline loops: CDR1 MNHNS, CDR2 SASEGT. V lost 4 bases and J lost 13, with 8 bases in between. The CDR3 is 10 amino acids. The CDR3 coding sequence is TGTGCCAGCAGTGGGCAGGCACAGTTCTTC. Encoded protein: CASSGQAQFF.

The rearrangement links TRBV7-9 to TRBJ2-3; D may be TRBD1 (5 bases). This CDR3 has 14 amino acids. Germline values: CDR1 SEHNR, CDR2 FQNEAQ (reference sequence). V lost 1 base, J lost 6 bases, and 11 bases lay in between. CDR3 amino acids: CASSLGGAADTQYF. CDR3 bases: TGTGCCAGCAGCTTAGGTGGGGCCGCCGATACGCAGTATTTT.

The rearrangement joins TRBV30 to TRBJ2-1; 8 nucleotides line up with TRBD2. The germline V gene has CDR1 GTSNPN and CDR2 SVGIG (reference sequence). V trimming: 1 base; J trimming: 9 bases; junction bases outside the gene matches: 14. CDR3 length: 16 residues. The CDR3 sequence is CAWSGLMVAGLGEQFF. The CDR3 nucleotides read TGTGCCTGGAGTGGCCTGATGGTAGCGGGGTTAGGTGAGCAGTTCTTC.